This T cell receptor (beta chain) was obtained from a study of metastatic and nonmetastatic thyroid tumors. The V gene's germline CDR1 is MGHDK and CDR2 SYGVNS. The V gene end was trimmed by 8 bases and the J gene end by 3 bases; junction bases not matched to a gene: 10. The CDR3 is 14 residues long. No treatment had been given to any patient before thyroid surgery. Comment on this clone: Its antigen is unknown.

Points from the study as a whole: For both blood and tumor, malignant thyroid tumors reportedly showed significantly higher TCR beta diversity than benign nodules did.

TCRdb redid the clone calls on the PCR reads using MiXCR. The data hold about 13,000 clones, with 23% observed a single time. The receptor was isolated from a female donor with papillary thyroid cancer or a benign thyroid nodule (not recorded which). Some clones in this sample may be carry-over from other donors' samples. Input material: blood. The chain combines TRBV25-1 with TRBJ2-7; 7 nucleotides line up with TRBD2. This CDR3 is CASGKAGESYEQYF. The CDR3 nucleotides are TGTGCCAGCGGGAAGGCGGGGGAAAGCTACGAGCAGTACTTC.